A selection of T cell receptor beta chains follows, all from one sample in a study of T cell responses to AZD1222 COVID-19 vaccine. Here immunoSEQ multiplex PCR was the method, and the copy in TCRdb shows in-frame clones only, minus some. The sample contains roughly 150,000 clones, 75% to 90% of which appear only once. The material was peripheral blood, obtained 28 days after the second AZD1222 dose. The receptors here all came from an adult who received the AZD1222 COVID-19 vaccine. The CDR3 runs from the conserved cysteine through the conserved F or W. Fields, in order: clone size, J gene, D gene, V gene, CDR3 DNA, CDR3 protein. The D gene is left open where the match is weak. Clone size is shown for a subset of rows, as once, few, many or a class of expanded clone.

abundance: -
j_gene: TRBJ2-2
d_gene: TRBD1
v_gene: TRBV29-1
CDR3nt: TGCAGCGTATTGACAGGGGGGACCGGGGAGCTGTTTTTT
CDR3aa: CSVLTGGTGELFF

abundance: -
j_gene: TRBJ1-5
d_gene: -
v_gene: TRBV5-5
CDR3nt: TGTGCCAGCAGCCCCGGGGGCAGGGGTGGCAATCAGCCCCAGCATTTT
CDR3aa: CASSPGGRGGNQPQHF

abundance: -
j_gene: TRBJ2-5
d_gene: TRBD2
v_gene: TRBV11-3
CDR3nt: TGTGCCAGCAGCCCTTTGGGACTAGCTGGAGAGACCCAGTACTTC
CDR3aa: CASSPLGLAGETQYF

abundance: -
j_gene: TRBJ1-1
d_gene: -
v_gene: TRBV19
CDR3nt: TGTGCCAGCAAACCCCAAAGCTTGGACAGGAACACTGAAGCTTTCTTT
CDR3aa: CASKPQSLDRNTEAFF

abundance: -
j_gene: TRBJ1-5
d_gene: -
v_gene: TRBV7-2
CDR3nt: TGTGCCAGCAGCCGTAATGGAATCAATCAGCCCCAGCATTTT
CDR3aa: CASSRNGINQPQHF

abundance: -
j_gene: TRBJ1-2
d_gene: TRBD1
v_gene: TRBV28
CDR3nt: TGTGCCAGCAGTGACAGGGGGTTGTATGGCTACACCTTC
CDR3aa: CASSDRGLYGYTF

abundance: -
j_gene: TRBJ1-2
d_gene: -
v_gene: TRBV28
CDR3nt: TGTGCCAGCAGGGGAGGACCGACAAACTATGGCTACACCTTC
CDR3aa: CASRGGPTNYGYTF

abundance: few
j_gene: TRBJ2-3
d_gene: -
v_gene: TRBV11-2
CDR3nt: TGTGCCAGCAGCTTCTCCACAGATACGCAGTATTTT
CDR3aa: CASSFSTDTQYF

abundance: -
j_gene: TRBJ1-4
d_gene: -
v_gene: TRBV5-1
CDR3nt: TGCGCCAGCAGCTTGTCGAGGGGTAGCGAAAAACTGTTTTTT
CDR3aa: CASSLSRGSEKLFF

abundance: -
j_gene: TRBJ1-5
d_gene: -
v_gene: TRBV25-1
CDR3nt: TGTGCCAGCAGTGGCGGTGGCAATCAGCCCCAGCATTTT
CDR3aa: CASSGGGNQPQHF

abundance: -
j_gene: TRBJ2-6
d_gene: TRBD1
v_gene: TRBV5-4
CDR3nt: TGTGCCAGCAGGCCTCCGGGGACAGGGTTGTCTGGGGCCAACGTCCTGACTTTC
CDR3aa: CASRPPGTGLSGANVLTF

abundance: once
j_gene: TRBJ2-1
d_gene: TRBD2
v_gene: TRBV7-2
CDR3nt: TGTGCCAGCAGCTTACAGCCGGGAGGGCCTCTCGATGAGCAGTTCTTC
CDR3aa: CASSLQPGGPLDEQFF

abundance: -
j_gene: TRBJ2-1
d_gene: TRBD2
v_gene: TRBV14
CDR3nt: TGTGCCAGCGGGGGGACTAGCGGGAGCGGTGAGCAGTTCTTC
CDR3aa: CASGGTSGSGEQFF

abundance: once
j_gene: TRBJ1-5
d_gene: TRBD1
v_gene: TRBV10-3
CDR3nt: TGTGCCATCAGCAACAGGGGAAATAGCAATCAGCCCCAGCATTTT
CDR3aa: CAISNRGNSNQPQHF

abundance: -
j_gene: TRBJ2-1
d_gene: TRBD1
v_gene: TRBV29-1
CDR3nt: TGCAGCGTCGCCGGGACAGGGGGTATCGATGAGCAGTTCTTC
CDR3aa: CSVAGTGGIDEQFF

abundance: -
j_gene: TRBJ1-5
d_gene: TRBD1
v_gene: TRBV19
CDR3nt: TGTGCCAGTAACAGGGGATACAATCAGCCCCAGCATTTT
CDR3aa: CASNRGYNQPQHF

abundance: -
j_gene: TRBJ2-3
d_gene: TRBD2
v_gene: TRBV3-1/TRBV3-2
CDR3nt: TGTGCCAGCAGCCAAGGGGGGGGAGATACGCAGTATTTT
CDR3aa: CASSQGGGDTQYF

abundance: -
j_gene: TRBJ2-2
d_gene: TRBD2
v_gene: TRBV7-8
CDR3nt: TGTGCCAGCAGCCCCCAGACTAGCGGGGGAACCGGGGAGCTGTTTTTT
CDR3aa: CASSPQTSGGTGELFF

abundance: -
j_gene: TRBJ1-1
d_gene: -
v_gene: TRBV9
CDR3nt: TGTGCCAGCAGCGCCAGGACAGCAATGAACACTGAAGCTTTCTTT
CDR3aa: CASSARTAMNTEAFF

abundance: -
j_gene: TRBJ2-7
d_gene: TRBD2
v_gene: TRBV9
CDR3nt: TGTGCCAGCAGCCCCACCCTACCCCTGAGGTCTAGCGGCTACTACGAGCAGTACTTC
CDR3aa: CASSPTLPLRSSGYYEQYF

abundance: -
j_gene: TRBJ2-3
d_gene: TRBD2
v_gene: TRBV11-2
CDR3nt: TGTGCCAGCAGCCCCGAAAGGGGACTAGCGGGAAAAGCAGATACGCAGTATTTT
CDR3aa: CASSPERGLAGKADTQYF

abundance: -
j_gene: TRBJ2-4
d_gene: -
v_gene: TRBV29-1
CDR3nt: TGCAGCGCCCAGGGTGGCAGCTCGAACATTCAGTACTTC
CDR3aa: CSAQGGSSNIQYF

abundance: -
j_gene: TRBJ2-1
d_gene: TRBD2
v_gene: TRBV2
CDR3nt: TGTGCCAGCACCCGACTAGCGGGGTATCTTGAGCAGTTCTTC
CDR3aa: CASTRLAGYLEQFF